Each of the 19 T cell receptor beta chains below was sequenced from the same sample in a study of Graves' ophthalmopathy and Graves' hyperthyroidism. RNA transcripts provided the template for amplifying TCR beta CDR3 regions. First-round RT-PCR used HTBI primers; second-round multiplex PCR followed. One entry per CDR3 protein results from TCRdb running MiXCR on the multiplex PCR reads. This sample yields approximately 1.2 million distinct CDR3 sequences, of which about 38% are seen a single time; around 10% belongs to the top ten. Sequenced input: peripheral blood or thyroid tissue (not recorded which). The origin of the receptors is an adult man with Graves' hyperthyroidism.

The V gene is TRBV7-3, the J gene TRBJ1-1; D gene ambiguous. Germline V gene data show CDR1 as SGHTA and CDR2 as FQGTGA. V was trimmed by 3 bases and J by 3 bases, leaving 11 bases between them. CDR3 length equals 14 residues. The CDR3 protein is CASSFNHMDTEAFF. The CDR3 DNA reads TGTGCCAGCAGCTTCAATCACATGGACACTGAAGCTTTCTTT.

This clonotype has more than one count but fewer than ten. CDR3 residues: CASSGPGQGYQPQHF. As DNA, the CDR3 is TGCGCCAGCAGCGGGCCGGGACAGGGGTATCAGCCCCAGCATTTT. The V gene is TRBV4-1, the J gene TRBJ1-5; 10 nucleotides match TRBD1. Trimming at V came to 5 bases and at J to 5 bases, leaving 6 bases not matched to a gene. This CDR3 is 15 amino acids long. CDR1 and CDR2 (germline): MGHRA, YSYEKL.

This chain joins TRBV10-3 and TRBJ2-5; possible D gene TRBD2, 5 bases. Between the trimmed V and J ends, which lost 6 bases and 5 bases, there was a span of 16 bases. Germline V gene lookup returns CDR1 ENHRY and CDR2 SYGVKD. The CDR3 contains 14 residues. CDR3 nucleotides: TGTGCCATCAGGGGAGCGAGCTACGGGGAGACCCAGTACTTC. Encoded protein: CAIRGASYGETQYF.

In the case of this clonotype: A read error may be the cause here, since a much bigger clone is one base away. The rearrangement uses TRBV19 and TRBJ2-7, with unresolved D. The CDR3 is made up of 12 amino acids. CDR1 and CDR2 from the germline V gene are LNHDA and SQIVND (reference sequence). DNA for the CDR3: TGTGCCAGCAGACCAGGCTCCTGCGAGCAGTACTTC. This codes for CASRPGSCEQYF.

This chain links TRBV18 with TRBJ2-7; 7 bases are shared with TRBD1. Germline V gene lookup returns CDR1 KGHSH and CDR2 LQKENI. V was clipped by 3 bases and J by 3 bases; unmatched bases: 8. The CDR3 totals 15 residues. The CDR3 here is CASSPGDSHGYEQYF. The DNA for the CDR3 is TGTGCCAGCTCACCGGGGGACAGTCACGGCTACGAGCAGTACTTC.

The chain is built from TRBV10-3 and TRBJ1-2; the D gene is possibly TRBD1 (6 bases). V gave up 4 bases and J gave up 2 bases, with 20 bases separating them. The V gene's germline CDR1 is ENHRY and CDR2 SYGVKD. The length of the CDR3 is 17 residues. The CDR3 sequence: CAISASEDSLLNYGYTF. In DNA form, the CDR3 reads TGTGCCATCAGTGCGAGTGAGGACAGTCTTTTAAACTATGGCTACACCTTC.

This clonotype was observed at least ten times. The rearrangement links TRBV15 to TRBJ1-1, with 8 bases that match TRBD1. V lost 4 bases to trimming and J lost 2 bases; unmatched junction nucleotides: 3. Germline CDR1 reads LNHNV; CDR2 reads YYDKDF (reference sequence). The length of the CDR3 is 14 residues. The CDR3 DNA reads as TGTGCCACCAGCACAGGGACAGGTAACACTGAAGCTTTCTTT. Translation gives CATSTGTGNTEAFF. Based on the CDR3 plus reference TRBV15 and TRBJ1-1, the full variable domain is DAMVIQNPRYQVTQFGKPVTLSCSQTLNHNVMYWYQQKSSQAPKLLFHYYDKDFNNEADTPDNFQSRRPNTSFCFLDIRSPGLGDTAMYLCATSTGTGNTEAFFGQGTRLTVV.

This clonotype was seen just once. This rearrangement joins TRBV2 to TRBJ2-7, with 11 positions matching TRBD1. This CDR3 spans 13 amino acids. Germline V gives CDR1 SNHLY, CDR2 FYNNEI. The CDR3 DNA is TGTGCTCCTCTAGGACAGGGGGCGTACGAGCAGTACTTC. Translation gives CAPLGQGAYEQYF.

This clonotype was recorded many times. CDR3 coding DNA: TGCGCCGGGGGACAGATCAATCAGCCCCAGCATTTT. It codes for CAGGQINQPQHF. This chain uses TRBV20-1 with TRBJ1-5; 7 bases match TRBD1. The CDR3 has 12 amino acids. CDR1 and CDR2 from the germline V gene are DFQATT and SNEGSKA (reference sequence).

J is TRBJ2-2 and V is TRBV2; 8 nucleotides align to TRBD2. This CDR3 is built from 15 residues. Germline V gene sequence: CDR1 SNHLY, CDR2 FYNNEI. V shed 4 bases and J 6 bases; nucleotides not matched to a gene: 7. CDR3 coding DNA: TGTGCCAGCAGTGCTTTCCAGCGGGGGTCCGGGGAGCTGTTTTTT. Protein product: CASSAFQRGSGELFF.

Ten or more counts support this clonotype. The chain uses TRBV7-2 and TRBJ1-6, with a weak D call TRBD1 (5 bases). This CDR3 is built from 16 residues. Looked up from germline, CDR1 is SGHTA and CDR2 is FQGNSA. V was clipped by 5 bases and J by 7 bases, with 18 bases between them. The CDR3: CASSPTRVGTNSPLHF. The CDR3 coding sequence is TGTGCCAGCAGCCCGACGAGGGTAGGGACGAATTCACCCCTCCACTTT.

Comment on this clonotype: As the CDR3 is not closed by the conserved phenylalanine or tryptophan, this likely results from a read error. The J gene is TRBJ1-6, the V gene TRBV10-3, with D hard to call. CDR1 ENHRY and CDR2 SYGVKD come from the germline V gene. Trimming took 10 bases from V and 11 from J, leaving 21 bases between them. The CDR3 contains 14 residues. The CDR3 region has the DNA TGTGCCAGCATCGACCGAGAGGGTTGGACACCCCTCCACCTT. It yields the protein CASIDREGWTPLHL.

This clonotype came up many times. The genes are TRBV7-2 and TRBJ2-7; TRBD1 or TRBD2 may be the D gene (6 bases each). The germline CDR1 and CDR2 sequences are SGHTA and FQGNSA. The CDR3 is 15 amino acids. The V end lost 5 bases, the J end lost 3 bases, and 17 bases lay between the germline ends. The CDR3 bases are TGTGCCAGCAGCCTAGGAGGGGGAGGTGACTACGAGCAGTACTTC. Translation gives CASSLGGGGDYEQYF.

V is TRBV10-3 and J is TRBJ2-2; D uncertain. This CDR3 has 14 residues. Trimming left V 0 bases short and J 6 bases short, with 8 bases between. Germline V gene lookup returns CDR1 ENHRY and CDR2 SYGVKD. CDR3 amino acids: CAISESLGPGELFF. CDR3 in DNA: TGTGCCATCAGTGAGTCGTTAGGTCCCGGGGAGCTGTTTTTT.

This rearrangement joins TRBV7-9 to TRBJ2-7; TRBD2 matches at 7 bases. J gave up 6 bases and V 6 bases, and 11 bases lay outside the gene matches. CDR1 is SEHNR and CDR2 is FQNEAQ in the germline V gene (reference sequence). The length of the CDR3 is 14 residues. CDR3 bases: TGTGCCAGCAGTTGGGAGGGCCCACGGCGCGAGCAGTACTTC. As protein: CASSWEGPRREQYF.

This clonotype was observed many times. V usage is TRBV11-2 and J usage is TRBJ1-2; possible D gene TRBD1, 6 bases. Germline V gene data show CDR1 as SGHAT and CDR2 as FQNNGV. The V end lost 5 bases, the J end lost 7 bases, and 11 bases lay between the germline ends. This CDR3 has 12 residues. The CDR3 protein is CASSPTGLGYTF. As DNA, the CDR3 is TGTGCCAGCAGCCCTACAGGGCTTGGCTACACCTTC. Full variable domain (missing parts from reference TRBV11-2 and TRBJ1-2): EAGVAQSPRYKIIEKRQSVAFWCNPISGHATLYWYQQILGQGPKLLIQFQNNGVVDDSQLPKDRFSAERLKGVDSTLKIQPAKLEDSAVYLCASSPTGLGYTFGSGTRLTVV.

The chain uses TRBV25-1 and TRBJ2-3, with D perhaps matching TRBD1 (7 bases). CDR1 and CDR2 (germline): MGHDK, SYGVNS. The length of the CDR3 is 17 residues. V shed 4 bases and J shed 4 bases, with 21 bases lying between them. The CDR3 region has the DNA TGTGCCAGCAGTGCAGGGGGGTCGGCTGTCGGGGCAGATACGCAGTATTTT. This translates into CASSAGGSAVGADTQYF.

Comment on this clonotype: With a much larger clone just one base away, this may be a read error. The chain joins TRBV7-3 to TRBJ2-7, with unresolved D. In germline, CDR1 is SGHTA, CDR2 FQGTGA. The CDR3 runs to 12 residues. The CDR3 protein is CASSNPPYEHYF. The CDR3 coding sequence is TGTGCCAGCAGCAACCCACCCTACGAGCATTACTTC.

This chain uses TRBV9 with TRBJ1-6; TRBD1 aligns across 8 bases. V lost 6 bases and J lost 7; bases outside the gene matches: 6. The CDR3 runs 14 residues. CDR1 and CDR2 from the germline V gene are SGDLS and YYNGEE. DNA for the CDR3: TGTGCCAGCACGGGGCAGGGGGCGAATTCACCCCTCCACTTT. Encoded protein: CASTGQGANSPLHF.